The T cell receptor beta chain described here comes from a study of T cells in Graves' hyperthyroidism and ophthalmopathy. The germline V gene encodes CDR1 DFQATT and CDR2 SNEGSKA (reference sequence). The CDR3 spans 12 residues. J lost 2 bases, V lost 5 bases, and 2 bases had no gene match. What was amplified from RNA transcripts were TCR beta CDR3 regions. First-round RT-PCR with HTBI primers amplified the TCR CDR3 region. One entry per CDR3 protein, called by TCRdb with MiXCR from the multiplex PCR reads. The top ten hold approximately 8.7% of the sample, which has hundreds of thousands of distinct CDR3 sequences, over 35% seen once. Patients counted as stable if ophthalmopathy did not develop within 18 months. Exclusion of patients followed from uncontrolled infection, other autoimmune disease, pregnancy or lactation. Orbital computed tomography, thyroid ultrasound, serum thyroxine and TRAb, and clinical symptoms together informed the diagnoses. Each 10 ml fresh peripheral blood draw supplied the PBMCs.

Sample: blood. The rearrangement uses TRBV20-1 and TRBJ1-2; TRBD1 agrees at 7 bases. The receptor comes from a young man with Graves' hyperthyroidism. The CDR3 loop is CSAGGQNYGYTF. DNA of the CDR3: TGCAGTGCTGGGGGACAGAACTATGGCTACACCTTC.